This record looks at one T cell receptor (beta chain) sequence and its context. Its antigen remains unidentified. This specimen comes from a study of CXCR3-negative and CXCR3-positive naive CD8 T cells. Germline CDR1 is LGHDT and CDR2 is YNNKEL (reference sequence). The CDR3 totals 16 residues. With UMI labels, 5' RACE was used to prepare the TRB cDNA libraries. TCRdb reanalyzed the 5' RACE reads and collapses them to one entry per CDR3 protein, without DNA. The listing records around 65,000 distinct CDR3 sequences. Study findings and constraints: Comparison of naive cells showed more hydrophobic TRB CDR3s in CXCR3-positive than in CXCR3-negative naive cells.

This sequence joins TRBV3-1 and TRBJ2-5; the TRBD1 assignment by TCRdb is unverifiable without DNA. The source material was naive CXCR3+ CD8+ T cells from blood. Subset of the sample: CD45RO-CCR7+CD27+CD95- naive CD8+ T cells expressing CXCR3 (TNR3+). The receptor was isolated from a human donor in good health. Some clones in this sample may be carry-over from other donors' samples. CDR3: CVPPPFQGKDKETQYF.